This TCR beta chain was recovered during a study of technical replicates of blood from several donors. The CDR3 sequence is 14 residues long. V was pared by 8 bases and J by 2 bases, with 14 bases between. Germline V gene lookup returns CDR1 LNHDA and CDR2 SQIVND (reference sequence). Assay: immunoSEQ multiplex PCR; the TCRdb copy retains only in-frame clones and omits some. Here the sample spans 80,000 or so clones, 98% being singletons. The V gene is TRBV19, the J gene TRBJ2-3; maybe TRBD1 (7 bases). This clonotype originated in a human donor in good health. Sequenced sample: T cells isolated from PBMCs. CDR3: CASGGDSYTDTQYF. CDR3 bases: TGTGCCAGTGGAGGGGACAGCTACACAGATACGCAGTATTTT.